This entry lists 7 T cell receptor beta chains sequenced from one sample in a study of T cell clonality in common variable immunodeficiency. Profiled with immunoSEQ multiplex PCR; TCRdb holds only in-frame clones, not every one. The profile covers some 28,000 clones, none occurring a single time. Sequencing was carried out using peripheral blood mononuclear cells. The origin of the receptors is a person aged 18 to 75 in good health.

This clone was counted many times. The read ends 3 residues before the CDR3 terminus; that terminus is restored from the germline J gene. J is TRBJ1-4 and V is TRBV19; the D gene is possibly TRBD1 (6 bases). CDR1 and CDR2 from the germline V gene are LNHDA and SQIVND (reference sequence). The CDR3 spans 15 residues. Trimming pared 6 bases from V and 7 bases from J, leaving 18 bases between. The CDR3 DNA, read in part, is TGTGCCAGTAGACCGAAGACAGGCGTTTTTGAAAAA. The encoded protein is CASRPKTGVFEK. Given in full, the CDR3 is CASRPKTGVFEKLFF.

This clone has at least ten counts. With the read ending 3 residues before the CDR3 end, the germline J gene is used to fill in that end. This rearrangement joins TRBV5-1 to TRBJ1-3, with a tentative D call TRBD1 (6 bases). Trimming shortened V by 1 base and J by 0 bases, and 11 bases separated the two germline ends. CDR1 and CDR2 from the germline V gene are SGHRS and YFSETQ. The CDR3 is made up of 16 amino acids. The DNA read from the CDR3 is TGCGCCAGCAGCTTGTTCGGGGGGCCCTCTGGAAACACC. Its translation: CASSLFGGPSGNT. The complete CDR3 sequence is CASSLFGGPSGNTIYF.

This clone was detected many times. Incomplete CDR3 DNA: TGTGCCAGCTCACCCGGGACTAGTTCCCACAATGAG. Residues: CASSPGTSSHNE. The entire CDR3 is CASSPGTSSHNEQFF. This chain uses TRBV18 with TRBJ2-1; the match to TRBD2 covers 8 bases. The sequenced fragment ends 3 residues before the CDR3 boundary, so the rest is inferred from the germline J gene. The germline V gene encodes CDR1 KGHSH and CDR2 LQKENI. The CDR3 covers 15 residues. Trimming at V came to 3 bases and at J to 5 bases, leaving 6 bases not matched to a gene.

Only a few counts were recorded for this clone. The observed sequence ends 3 residues before the CDR3 terminus, with the missing tail filled in from the germline J gene. The chain uses TRBV7-7 and TRBJ2-3; D is ambiguous. The V gene lost 4 bases and the J gene lost 6 bases, with 11 bases spanning the gap. Germline lookup yields CDR1 SSHAT and CDR2 FNYEAQ (reference sequence). The CDR3 runs 13 residues. Partial CDR3 DNA: TGTGCCAGCAGCTCGCGGAAAACGGATACG. Translating gives CASSSRKTDT. The complete CDR3 sequence is CASSSRKTDTQYF.

This clone was picked up many times. The CDR3 extends 3 residues past the end of the read, so its final part is completed from the germline J gene. The chain combines TRBV5-4 with TRBJ2-6, with 8 bases matching TRBD1. Germline loops: CDR1 SGHNT, CDR2 YYREEE (reference sequence). The CDR3 is 15 residues long. The CDR3 here is CASSLGRDRLTVLTF. The part of the CDR3 DNA that was read is TGTGCCAGCAGCTTGGGTCGGGACAGGTTGACTGTC.

This clone showed up many times. The read stops 3 residues short of the end of the CDR3; the missing end is completed from the germline J gene. V and J are TRBV7-2 and TRBJ2-5, with TRBD1 identical over 12 bases. CDR1 and CDR2 (germline): SGHTA, FQGNSA. V lost 6 bases, J lost 4 bases, and 6 bases stayed unmatched. CDR3 length equals 15 residues. The CDR3 is CASSPGQGARETQYF. CDR3 DNA (partial): TGTGCCAGCAGTCCGGGACAGGGGGCGCGAGAGACC.

This clone was seen a few times. The CDR3 end is not reached by the read, which stops 3 residues before it; the germline J gene fills it in. V and J are TRBV7-8 and TRBJ2-5, with 8 nucleotides matching TRBD1. Germline-derived CDR1 and CDR2 are SGHVS and FQNEAQ. Unmatched junction bases numbered 6, after V lost 5 bases and J lost 4 bases. This CDR3 has 14 amino acids. This CDR3 is CASSNRGVGETQYF. The CDR3 bases that were read are TGTGCCAGCAGCAACAGGGGGGTGGGAGAGACC.